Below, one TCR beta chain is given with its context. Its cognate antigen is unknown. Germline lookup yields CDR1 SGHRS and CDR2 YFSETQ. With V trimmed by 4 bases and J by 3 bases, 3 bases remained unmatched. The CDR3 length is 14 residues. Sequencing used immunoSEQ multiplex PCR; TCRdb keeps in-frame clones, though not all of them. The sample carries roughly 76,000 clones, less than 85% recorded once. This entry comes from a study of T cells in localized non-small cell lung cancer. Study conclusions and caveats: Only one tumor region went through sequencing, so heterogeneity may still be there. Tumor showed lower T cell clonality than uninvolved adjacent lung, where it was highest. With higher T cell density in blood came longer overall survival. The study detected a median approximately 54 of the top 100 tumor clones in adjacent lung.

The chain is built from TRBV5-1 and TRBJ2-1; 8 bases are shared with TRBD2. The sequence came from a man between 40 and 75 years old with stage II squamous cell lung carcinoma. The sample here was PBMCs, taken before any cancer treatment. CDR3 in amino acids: CASSPGTSYNEQFF. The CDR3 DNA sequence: TGCGCCAGCAGCCCAGGGACTAGCTACAATGAGCAGTTCTTC.